The entry below gives a single T cell receptor beta chain sequence along with its context. Antigen: not known. This record comes from a study of T cell responses to AZD1222 COVID-19 vaccine. Study results and limitations: The donor cohort was predominantly white British with a female majority, and clonal diversity may have been underestimated.

The CDR3 contains 13 residues. Trimming cost V 4 bases and J 2 bases, with 8 bases left between them. Germline V gene data show CDR1 as MNHEY and CDR2 as SMNVEV (reference sequence). Profiling relied on immunoSEQ multiplex PCR, and the TCRdb table lists in-frame clones only, not all of them. In the table there are approximately 140,000 clones, around 92% of which are singletons. The receptor was isolated from an adult who received the AZD1222 COVID-19 vaccine. J is TRBJ1-2 and V is TRBV27; possibly TRBD1 for D (5 bases). The sample here was peripheral blood, taken 28 days after the second AZD1222 dose. CDR3 residues: CASSSPGNYGYTF. In DNA form, the CDR3 reads TGTGCCAGCAGTTCCCCAGGGAACTATGGCTACACCTTC.